Sequencing of this TCR beta chain was carried out in a study of blood T cell repertoires in COVID-19. CDR3 length: 13 residues. Germline V gene sequence: CDR1 MNHEY, CDR2 SMNVEV (reference sequence). Trimming pared 4 bases from V and 5 bases from J, leaving 11 bases between. Symptom resolution, clearance, or two negative PCRs marked donors in Cohort 3 as recovered. Authors' methods: It was from reference gene primer amplification that nucleated cell counts were estimated. This table comes from immunoSEQ multiplex PCR, and its TCRdb copy is limited to in-frame clones, with some not included. For V, J and clone size, that table is used; D and trimming come from the DNA. The sample holds about 350,000 clones, about 89% seen once.

Sequencing input: PBMCs or T cells enriched from blood (not recorded which). This chain connects TRBV27 to TRBJ1-2; a possible D gene is TRBD1 (6 bases). This receptor was obtained from a woman aged 25 to 39 who had recovered from COVID-19. CDR3 nucleotide sequence: TGTGCCAGCAGTTCACGGACAGCGTATGGCTACACCTTC. Amino acids: CASSSRTAYGYTF.